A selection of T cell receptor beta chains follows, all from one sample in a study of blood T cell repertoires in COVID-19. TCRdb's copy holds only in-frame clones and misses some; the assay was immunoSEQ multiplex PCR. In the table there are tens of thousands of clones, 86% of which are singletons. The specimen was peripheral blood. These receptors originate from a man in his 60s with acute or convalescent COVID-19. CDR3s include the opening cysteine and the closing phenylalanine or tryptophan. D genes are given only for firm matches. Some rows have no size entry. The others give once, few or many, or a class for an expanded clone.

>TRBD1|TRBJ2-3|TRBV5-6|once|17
TGTGCCAGCAGCCGAGGGACAGGATGGTCCTCCACAGATACGCAGTATTTT
CASSRGTGWSSTDTQYF
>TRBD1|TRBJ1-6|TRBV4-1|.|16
TGCGCCAGCAGCCAAGATCCGGGACAGTCGAATTCACCCCTCCACTTT
CASSQDPGQSNSPLHF
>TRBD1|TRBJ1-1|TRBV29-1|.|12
TGCAGCGTTGAGGGACAGGGCTATGAAGCTTTCTTT
CSVEGQGYEAFF
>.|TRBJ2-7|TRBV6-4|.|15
TGTGCCAGCAGGCGAGACTCGGCAAGCTCCTACGAGCAGTACTTC
CASRRDSASSYEQYF
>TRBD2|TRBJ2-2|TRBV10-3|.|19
TGTGCCATCAGTGACCTCACGCGGACTAGCGAGGAGGACACCGGGGAGCTGTTTTTT
CAISDLTRTSEEDTGELFF
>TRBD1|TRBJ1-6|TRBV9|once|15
TGTGCCAGCAGCGTAGATCCAGGGGGGAATTCACCCCTCCACTTT
CASSVDPGGNSPLHF
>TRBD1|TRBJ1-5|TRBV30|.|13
TGTGCCTGGAGGACAGGGAATCATCAGCCCCAGCATTTT
CAWRTGNHQPQHF
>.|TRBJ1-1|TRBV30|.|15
TGTGCCTGGACCAGAATCGGACAGAAGAACACTGAAGCTTTCTTT
CAWTRIGQKNTEAFF
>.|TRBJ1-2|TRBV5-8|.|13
TGTGCCAGCAGCTTACAGGCAAACTATGGCTACACCTTC
CASSLQANYGYTF
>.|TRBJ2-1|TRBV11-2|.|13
TGTGCCAGCACCGGGAGAGACGCCAGTGAGCAGTTCTTC
CASTGRDASEQFF
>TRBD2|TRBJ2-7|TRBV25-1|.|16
TGTGCCAGCAGTTCTGGACTAGCGGGAGGATCGTACGAGCAGTACTTC
CASSSGLAGGSYEQYF